Shown below are 11 T cell receptor beta chains from a single sample sequenced in a study of cytomegalovirus exposure and HLA in healthy donors. Sequencing was performed with immunoSEQ multiplex PCR; in TCRdb, only in-frame clones are kept and a portion is missing. The sample lists under 200,000 clones; around 92% were seen once. The sequenced material came from PBMCs. These receptors all stem from a man aged 18 to 30 in good health and CMV-seropositive.

This sequence joins TRBV19 and TRBJ2-1; 7 nucleotides agree with TRBD1. Germline V CDR1 and CDR2: LNHDA, SQIVND (reference sequence). There are 13 residues in the CDR3. V shed 4 bases and J 7 bases; nucleotides not matched to a gene: 4. The CDR3 bases are TGTGCCAGTAGTACCTCAGGGGGAAATGAGCAGTTCTTC. It codes for CASSTSGGNEQFF.

The V gene is TRBV7-8, the J gene TRBJ2-6, with unresolved D. Germline-derived CDR1 and CDR2 are SGHVS and FQNEAQ. This CDR3 region has 15 residues. Between the trimmed V and J ends, which lost 4 bases and 2 bases, there was a span of 9 bases. The CDR3 is CASSSSRTGANVLTF. The CDR3 DNA follows: TGTGCCAGCAGCTCTTCGCGTACTGGGGCCAACGTCCTGACTTTC.

The chain recombines TRBV19 with TRBJ2-1; D is unclear. Germline V gene sequence: CDR1 LNHDA, CDR2 SQIVND (reference sequence). CDR3 length: 11 residues. Trimming cost V 3 bases and J 9 bases, with 6 bases left between them. CDR3 DNA: TGTGCCAGTAGTATTATGAGTGAGCAGTTCTTC. This codes for CASSIMSEQFF.

The DNA of the CDR3 is TGCGCCAGCAGCTTATTCGAAGAGACCCAGTACTTC. Translation: CASSLFEETQYF. This chain links TRBV5-1 with TRBJ2-5; D gene ambiguous. CDR3 length equals 12 residues. Germline V gives CDR1 SGHRS, CDR2 YFSETQ. Trimming took off 2 bases at V and 3 bases at J, with 5 bases between the two ends.

The genes are TRBV4-1 and TRBJ2-7; no clear D gene. The CDR3 has 13 residues. V dropped 1 base and J dropped 7 bases, with 11 bases sitting between them. Germline CDR1 reads MGHRA; CDR2 reads YSYEKL. The CDR3 sequence: CASSQGVLYEQYF. CDR3 in DNA: TGCGCCAGCAGCCAAGGAGTCCTCTATGAGCAGTACTTC.

The gene calls are TRBV28 and TRBJ2-7, with 7 bases lining up with TRBD1. The CDR3 runs to 14 residues. V shed 1 base and J 3 bases; nucleotides not matched to a gene: 3. The germline gives CDR1 MDHEN, CDR2 SYDVKM. CDR3 amino acids: CASSLSDRDYEQYF. In DNA, the CDR3 is TGTGCCAGCAGTTTATCTGACAGGGACTACGAGCAGTACTTC.

V gene TRBV29-1 combines with J gene TRBJ2-1; 10 bases line up with TRBD2. The CDR3 has 14 residues. Germline-derived CDR1 and CDR2 are SQVTM and ANQGSEA. V was clipped by 2 bases and J by 9 bases; unmatched bases: 7. CDR3 in DNA: TGCAGCGTTGAATATCTAGCGGGAGTGGGTGAGCAGTTCTTC. Translating it yields CSVEYLAGVGEQFF.

This clone was seen a handful of times. The chain combines TRBV28 with TRBJ1-5, with 8 bases matching TRBD1. Germline V CDR1 and CDR2: MDHEN, SYDVKM. The CDR3 consists of 15 residues. V shed 3 bases, J shed 2 bases, and the junction held 3 bases outside the gene matches. Here the CDR3 DNA reads TGTGCCAGCAGTTTTGAACAGGGGGGCAATCAGCCCCAGCATTTT. Its protein product is CASSFEQGGNQPQHF.

The rearrangement uses TRBV25-1 and TRBJ2-1; 14 bases agree with TRBD2. The germline gives CDR1 MGHDK, CDR2 SYGVNS. V lost 3 bases, J lost 9 bases, and 1 base stayed unmatched. The CDR3 extends over 14 amino acids. This CDR3 is CASSDGTSGSEQFF. Written as DNA, the CDR3 is TGTGCCAGCAGTGACGGGACTAGCGGGAGTGAGCAGTTCTTC.

The gene calls are TRBV6-1 and TRBJ2-5, with D possibly TRBD1 on 6 matching bases. The germline V gene encodes CDR1 MNHNS and CDR2 SASEGT. There are 14 residues in the CDR3. The V gene lost 1 base and the J gene lost 4 bases, with 10 bases spanning the gap. The DNA of the CDR3 is TGTGCCAGCAGTGAAGGCAGGGGTGGAGAGACCCAGTACTTC. As protein: CASSEGRGGETQYF.

This chain joins TRBV30 and TRBJ2-1, with 9 positions matching TRBD2. The V gene end was trimmed by 3 bases and the J gene end by 8 bases; junction bases not matched to a gene: 8. The CDR3 runs to 14 residues. Germline CDR1 reads GTSNPN; CDR2 reads SVGIG (reference sequence). The CDR3 nucleotides are TGTGCCTGGAGCGGCGGACTAGCGCTCGATGAGCAGTTCTTC. Translating it yields CAWSGGLALDEQFF.